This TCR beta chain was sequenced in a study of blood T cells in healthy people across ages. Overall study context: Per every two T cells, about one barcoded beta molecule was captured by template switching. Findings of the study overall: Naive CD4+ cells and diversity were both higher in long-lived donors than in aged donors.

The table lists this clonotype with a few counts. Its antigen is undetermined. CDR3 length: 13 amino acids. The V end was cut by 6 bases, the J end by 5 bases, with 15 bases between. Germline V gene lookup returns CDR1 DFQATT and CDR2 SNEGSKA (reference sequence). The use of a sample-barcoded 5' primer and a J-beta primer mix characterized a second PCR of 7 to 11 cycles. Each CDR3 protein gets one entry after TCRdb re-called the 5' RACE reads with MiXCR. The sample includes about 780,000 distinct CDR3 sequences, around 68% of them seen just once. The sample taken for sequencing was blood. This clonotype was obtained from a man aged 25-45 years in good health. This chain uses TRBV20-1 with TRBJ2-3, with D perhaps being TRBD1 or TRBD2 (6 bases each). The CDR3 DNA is TGCAGTGCAGGGACACTAGCCATAGATACGCAGTATTTT. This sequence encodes CSAGTLAIDTQYF.